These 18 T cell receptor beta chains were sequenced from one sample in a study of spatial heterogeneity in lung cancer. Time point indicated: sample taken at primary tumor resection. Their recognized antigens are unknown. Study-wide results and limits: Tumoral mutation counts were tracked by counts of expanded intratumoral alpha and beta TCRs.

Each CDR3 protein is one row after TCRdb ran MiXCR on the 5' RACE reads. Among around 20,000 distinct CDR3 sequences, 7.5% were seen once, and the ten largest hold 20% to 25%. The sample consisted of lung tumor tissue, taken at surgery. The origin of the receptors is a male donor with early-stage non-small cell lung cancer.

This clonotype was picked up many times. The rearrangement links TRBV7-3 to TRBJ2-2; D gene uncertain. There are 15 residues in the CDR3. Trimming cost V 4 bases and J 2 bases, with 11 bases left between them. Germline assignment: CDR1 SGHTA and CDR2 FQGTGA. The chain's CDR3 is CASSSAGSNTGELFF. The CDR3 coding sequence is TGTGCCAGCAGCTCTGCTGGGTCTAACACCGGGGAGCTGTTTTTT.

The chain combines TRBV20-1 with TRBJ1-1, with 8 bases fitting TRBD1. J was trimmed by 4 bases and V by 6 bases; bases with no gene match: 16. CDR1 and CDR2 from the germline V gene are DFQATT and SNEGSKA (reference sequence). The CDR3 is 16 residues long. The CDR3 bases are TGCAGTGCGTACGACAGGGGCGGCAATTTGGGCACTGAAGCTTTCTTT. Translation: CSAYDRGGNLGTEAFF.

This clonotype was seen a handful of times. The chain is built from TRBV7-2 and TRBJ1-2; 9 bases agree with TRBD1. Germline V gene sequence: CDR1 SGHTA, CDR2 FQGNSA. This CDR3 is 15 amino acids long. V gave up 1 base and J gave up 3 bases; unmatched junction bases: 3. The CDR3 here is CASSLGQGGYYGYTF. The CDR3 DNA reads TGTGCCAGCAGCTTAGGACAGGGGGGTTACTATGGCTACACCTTC.

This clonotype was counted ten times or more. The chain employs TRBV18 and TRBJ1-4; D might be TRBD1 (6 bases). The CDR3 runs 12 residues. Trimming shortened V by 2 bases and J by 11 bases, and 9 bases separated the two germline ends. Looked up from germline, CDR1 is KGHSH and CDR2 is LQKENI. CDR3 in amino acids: CASSPGQGKLFF. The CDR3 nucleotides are TGTGCCAGCTCACCAGGCCAGGGGAAACTGTTTTTT.

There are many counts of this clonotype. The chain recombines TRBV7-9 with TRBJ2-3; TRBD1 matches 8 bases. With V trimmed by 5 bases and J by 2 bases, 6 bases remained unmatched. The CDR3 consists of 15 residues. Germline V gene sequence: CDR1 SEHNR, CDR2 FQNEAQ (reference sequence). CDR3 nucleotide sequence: TGTGCCAGCAGCAAGACAGGGGCAGACACAGATACGCAGTATTTT. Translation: CASSKTGADTDTQYF.

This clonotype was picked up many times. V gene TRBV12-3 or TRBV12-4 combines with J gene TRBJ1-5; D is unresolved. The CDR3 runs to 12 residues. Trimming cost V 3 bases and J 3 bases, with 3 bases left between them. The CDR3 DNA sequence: TGTGCCAGCAGTTTTGTCAATCAGCCCCAGCATTTT. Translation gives CASSFVNQPQHF.

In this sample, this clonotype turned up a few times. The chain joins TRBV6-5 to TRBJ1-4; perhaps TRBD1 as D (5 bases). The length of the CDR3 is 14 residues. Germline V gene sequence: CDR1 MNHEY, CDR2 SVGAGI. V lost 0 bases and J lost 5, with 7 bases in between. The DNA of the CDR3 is TGTGCCAGCAGTTACTCGTGGGGCAATGAAAAACTGTTTTTT. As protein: CASSYSWGNEKLFF.

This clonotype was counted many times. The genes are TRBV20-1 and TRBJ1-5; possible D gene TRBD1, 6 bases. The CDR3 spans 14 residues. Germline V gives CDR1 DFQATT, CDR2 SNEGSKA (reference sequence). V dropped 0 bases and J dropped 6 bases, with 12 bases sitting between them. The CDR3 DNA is TGCAGTGCTAGAGATCTGCAGGGGACTCAGCCCCAGCATTTT. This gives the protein CSARDLQGTQPQHF.

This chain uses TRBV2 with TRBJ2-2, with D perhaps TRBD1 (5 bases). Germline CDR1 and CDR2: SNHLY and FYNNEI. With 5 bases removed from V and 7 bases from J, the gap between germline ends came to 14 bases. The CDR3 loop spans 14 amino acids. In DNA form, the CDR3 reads TGTGCCAGCAGTCCGACACCTGACAGCGGGGAGCTGTTTTTT. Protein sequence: CASSPTPDSGELFF.

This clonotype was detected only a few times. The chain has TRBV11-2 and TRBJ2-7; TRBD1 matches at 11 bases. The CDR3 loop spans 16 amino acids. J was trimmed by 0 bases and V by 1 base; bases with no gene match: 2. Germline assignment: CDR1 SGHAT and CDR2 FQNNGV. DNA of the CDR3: TGTGCCAGCAGCTTAGCCGGGACAGGGGGCTCCTACGAGCAGTACTTC. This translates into CASSLAGTGGSYEQYF. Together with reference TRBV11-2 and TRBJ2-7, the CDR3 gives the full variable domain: EAGVAQSPRYKIIEKRQSVAFWCNPISGHATLYWYQQILGQGPKLLIQFQNNGVVDDSQLPKDRFSAERLKGVDSTLKIQPAKLEDSAVYLCASSLAGTGGSYEQYFGPGTRLTVT.

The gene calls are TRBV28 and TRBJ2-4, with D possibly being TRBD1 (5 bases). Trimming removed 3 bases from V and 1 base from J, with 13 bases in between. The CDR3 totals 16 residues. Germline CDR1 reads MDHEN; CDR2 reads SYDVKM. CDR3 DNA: TGTGCCAGCAGTTTCATTCAGGGTGGGGCCAAAAACATTCAGTACTTC. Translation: CASSFIQGGAKNIQYF.

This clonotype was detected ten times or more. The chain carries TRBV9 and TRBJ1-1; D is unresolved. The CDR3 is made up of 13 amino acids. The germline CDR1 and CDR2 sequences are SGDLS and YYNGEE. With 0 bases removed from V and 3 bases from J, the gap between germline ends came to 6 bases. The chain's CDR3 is CASSVGGYTEAFF. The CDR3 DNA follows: TGTGCCAGCAGCGTAGGGGGTTACACTGAAGCTTTCTTT.

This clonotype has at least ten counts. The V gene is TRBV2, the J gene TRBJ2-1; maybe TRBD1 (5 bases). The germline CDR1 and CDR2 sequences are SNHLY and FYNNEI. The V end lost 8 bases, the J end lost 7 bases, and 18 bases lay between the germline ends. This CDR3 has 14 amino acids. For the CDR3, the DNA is TGTGCCAGCGTCGCAGGGCGTTTTTCTAATGAGCAGTTCTTC. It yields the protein CASVAGRFSNEQFF.

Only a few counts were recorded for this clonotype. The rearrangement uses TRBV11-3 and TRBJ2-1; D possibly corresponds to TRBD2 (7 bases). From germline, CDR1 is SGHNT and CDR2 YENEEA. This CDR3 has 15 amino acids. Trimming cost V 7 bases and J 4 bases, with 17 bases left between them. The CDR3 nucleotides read TGTGCCAGCACTACTGAGGGGGGGATTTACAATGAGCAGTTCTTC. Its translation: CASTTEGGIYNEQFF.

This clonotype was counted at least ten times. The CDR3 coding sequence is TGTGCCAGCAGTGAAGAAGGGGGTAATCAGCCCCAGCATTTT. Protein product: CASSEEGGNQPQHF. The chain links TRBV2 to TRBJ1-5; weak D call: TRBD1 (6 bases). The CDR3 runs to 14 residues. The V end was cut by 1 base, the J end by 4 bases, with 8 bases between. Germline CDR1 SNHLY, CDR2 FYNNEI.

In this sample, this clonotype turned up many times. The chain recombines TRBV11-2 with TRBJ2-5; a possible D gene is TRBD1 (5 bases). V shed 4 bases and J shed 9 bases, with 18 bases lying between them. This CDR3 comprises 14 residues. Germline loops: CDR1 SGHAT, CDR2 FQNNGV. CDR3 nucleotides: TGTGCCAGCAGCTCTCAGGCGGACACCTCCGCCCAGTACTTC. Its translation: CASSSQADTSAQYF. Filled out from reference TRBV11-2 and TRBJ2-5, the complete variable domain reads EAGVAQSPRYKIIEKRQSVAFWCNPISGHATLYWYQQILGQGPKLLIQFQNNGVVDDSQLPKDRFSAERLKGVDSTLKIQPAKLEDSAVYLCASSSQADTSAQYFGPGTRLLVL.

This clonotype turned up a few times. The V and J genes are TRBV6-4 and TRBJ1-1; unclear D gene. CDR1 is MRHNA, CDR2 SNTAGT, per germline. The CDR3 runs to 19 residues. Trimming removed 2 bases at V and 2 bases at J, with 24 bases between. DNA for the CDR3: TGTGCCAGCAGTGACCTCGTACTCCGCTCGACCCGAGGAAACACTGAAGCTTTCTTT. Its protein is CASSDLVLRSTRGNTEAFF.

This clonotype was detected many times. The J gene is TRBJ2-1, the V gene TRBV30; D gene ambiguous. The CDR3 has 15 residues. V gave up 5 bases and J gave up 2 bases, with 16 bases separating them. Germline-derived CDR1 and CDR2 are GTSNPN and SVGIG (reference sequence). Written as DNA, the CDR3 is TGTGCCTGGGACTCATTGCGACCCCCCTACAATGAGCAGTTCTTC. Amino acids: CAWDSLRPPYNEQFF.